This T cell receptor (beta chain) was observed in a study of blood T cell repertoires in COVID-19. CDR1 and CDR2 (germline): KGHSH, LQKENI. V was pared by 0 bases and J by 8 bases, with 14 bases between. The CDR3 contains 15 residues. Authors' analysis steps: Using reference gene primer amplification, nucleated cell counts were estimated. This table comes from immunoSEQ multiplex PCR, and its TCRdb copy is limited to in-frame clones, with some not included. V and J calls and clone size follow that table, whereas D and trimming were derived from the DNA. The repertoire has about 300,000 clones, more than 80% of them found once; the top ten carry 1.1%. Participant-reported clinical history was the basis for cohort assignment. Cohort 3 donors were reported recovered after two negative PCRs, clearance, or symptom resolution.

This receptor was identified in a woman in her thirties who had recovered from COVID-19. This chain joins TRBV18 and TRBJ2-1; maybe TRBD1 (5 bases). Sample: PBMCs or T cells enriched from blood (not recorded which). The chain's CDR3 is CASSPPGQGSHEQFF. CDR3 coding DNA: TGTGCCAGCTCACCACCGGGGCAAGGGTCCCATGAGCAGTTCTTC.